The 24 T cell receptor beta chains in this list originate from one sample, sequenced in a study of type 1 regulatory T cells. No cognate antigen is known for these TCRs. Using its own MiXCR run on the reads, TCRdb lists one record per CDR3 protein. The table includes about 42,000 distinct CDR3 sequences, less than 15% detected once. The sequencing input was cultured non-Tr1 T cells, either the whole culture or a sorted T cell fraction (not recorded which). These receptors originate from a human donor in good health.

This clonotype was detected many times. V is TRBV7-8 and J is TRBJ2-1; TRBD2 matches at 7 bases. The CDR3 extends over 13 amino acids. With V trimmed by 1 base and J by 12 bases, 6 bases remained unmatched. CDR1 is SGHVS, CDR2 FQNEAQ, per germline. The CDR3 nucleotides are TGTGCCAGCAGCTTAGTTGGGGGAGGGGTGCAGTTCTTC. It translates to CASSLVGGGVQFF.

The chain is built from TRBV6-2 or TRBV6-3 and TRBJ2-2; D uncertain. Germline CDR1 and CDR2: MNHEY and SVGEGT. This CDR3 spans 13 amino acids. V was cut by 1 base and J by 5 bases, with 5 bases left in between. The CDR3 sequence: CASSYLGTGELFF. The DNA for the CDR3 is TGTGCCAGCAGTTACTTGGGGACCGGGGAGCTGTTTTTT.

At least ten counts were recorded for this clonotype. This chain connects TRBV3-1 to TRBJ2-2, with a possible D match to TRBD1 (6 bases). The CDR3 length is 17 residues. Germline values: CDR1 LGHDT, CDR2 YNNKEL (reference sequence). The ends were cut back, 4 bases at V and 4 bases at J, with 19 bases in the middle. The DNA of the CDR3 is TGTGCCAGCAGCCCCCCAGGACAGCCTCGGGGCACCGGGGAGCTGTTTTTT. Protein product: CASSPPGQPRGTGELFF.

The V gene is TRBV28, the J gene TRBJ1-4, with D possibly TRBD1 on 5 matching bases. Trimming shortened V by 3 bases and J by 5 bases, and 13 bases separated the two germline ends. The CDR3 is 15 amino acids. Germline CDR1 and CDR2: MDHEN and SYDVKM. For the CDR3, the DNA is TGTGCCAGCAGTTTTCTCGGGGGGGGAAATGAAAAACTGTTTTTT. This translates into CASSFLGGGNEKLFF.

This clonotype has just a few counts. The rearrangement joins TRBV7-9 to TRBJ2-5; 9 nucleotides line up with TRBD2. Per germline, CDR1 SEHNR and CDR2 FQNEAQ (reference sequence). V lost 5 bases and J lost 6; bases outside the gene matches: 13. There are 16 residues in the CDR3. The CDR3 protein is CASSLSPAGGRKTQYF. The CDR3 region has the DNA TGTGCCAGCAGCCTATCCCCAGCGGGAGGTAGGAAGACCCAGTACTTC.

Of note for this clonotype: Sequence at one end of the junction differs from germline and may be a read error. The CDR3 sequence: CASSEFGQGGKGF. For the CDR3, the DNA is TGTGCCAGCAGTGAATTTGGGCAGGGCGGAAAGGGCTTT. This chain uses TRBV6-1 with TRBJ1-1; possible D gene TRBD1, 5 bases. The CDR3 totals 13 residues. Germline V CDR1 and CDR2: MNHNS, SASEGT.

This clonotype was counted a few times. The chain recombines TRBV11-2 with TRBJ2-1; D may be TRBD1 (5 bases). Germline CDR1 and CDR2: SGHAT and FQNNGV. With 1 base removed from V and 6 bases from J, the gap between germline ends came to 7 bases. The CDR3 has 13 amino acids. DNA of the CDR3: TGTGCCAGCAGCTTAGCAGGGCCCAATGAGCAGTTCTTC. This codes for CASSLAGPNEQFF.

There are a few counts of this clonotype. The CDR3 loop reads CASSLDRVGLEAFF. DNA of the CDR3: TGCGCCAGCAGCTTAGACAGGGTGGGTCTCGAAGCTTTCTTT. V and J are TRBV5-1 and TRBJ1-1, with TRBD1 matching 7 bases. This CDR3 is built from 14 residues. With 2 bases clipped from V and 8 bases from J, the junction kept 9 bases outside the gene matches. Germline V CDR1 and CDR2: SGHRS, YFSETQ.

This CDR3 reads CASSRANEQYF. CDR3 nucleotides: TGTGCCAGCAGCCGGGCCAACGAGCAGTACTTC. V and J are TRBV12-3 or TRBV12-4 and TRBJ2-7; D gene ambiguous. This CDR3 is built from 11 residues. With 6 bases removed from V and 5 bases from J, the gap between germline ends came to 8 bases.

V gene TRBV5-1 combines with J gene TRBJ1-6; TRBD1 matches 7 bases. This CDR3 region has 15 residues. CDR1 and CDR2 (germline): SGHRS, YFSETQ. J was trimmed by 7 bases and V by 0 bases; bases with no gene match: 4. The CDR3 nucleotides are TGCGCCAGCAGCTTGGAGGGACAGAGAAATTCACCCCTCCACTTT. Translated: CASSLEGQRNSPLHF.

This clonotype has only a few counts. The chain uses TRBV19 and TRBJ1-1; 11 bases line up with TRBD1. V trimming: 3 bases; J trimming: 3 bases; junction bases outside the gene matches: 3. CDR3 size: 15 residues. In germline, CDR1 is LNHDA, CDR2 SQIVND (reference sequence). The CDR3 here is CASSIRTGGYTEAFF. The CDR3 region has the DNA TGTGCCAGTAGTATCCGGACAGGGGGCTACACTGAAGCTTTCTTT. Full variable domain (missing parts from reference TRBV19 and TRBJ1-1): DGGITQSPKYLFRKEGQNVTLSCEQNLNHDAMYWYRQDPGQGLRLIYYSQIVNDFQKGDIAEGYSVSREKKESFPLTVTSAQKNPTAFYLCASSIRTGGYTEAFFGQGTRLTVV.

This clonotype showed up many times. This rearrangement joins TRBV6-5 to TRBJ2-1; TRBD1 aligns across 8 bases. CDR1 MNHEY and CDR2 SVGAGI come from the germline V gene. The CDR3 contains 14 residues. The V and J ends lost 6 bases and 8 bases, in that order; junction bases with no gene match: 9. The CDR3 DNA follows: TGTGCCAGCAGGAGGACAGGGTCGACCGATGAGCAGTTCTTC. Amino acid sequence: CASRRTGSTDEQFF.

J is TRBJ1-5 and V is TRBV7-2; D not resolved. V was shortened by 3 bases and J by 11 bases, with 11 bases between the two germline ends. The CDR3 covers 12 residues. Germline V gives CDR1 SGHTA, CDR2 FQGNSA. CDR3 residues: CASSFLGGAQHF. The CDR3, as DNA: TGTGCCAGCAGCTTCTTGGGTGGGGCCCAGCATTTT.

The rearrangement links TRBV12-3 or TRBV12-4 to TRBJ2-1; 8 bases are a match to TRBD2. Unmatched junction bases numbered 9, after V lost 6 bases and J lost 2 bases. The CDR3 has 16 amino acids. CDR3 nucleotides: TGTGCCAGCAGGGTGTCATCGGGACTAGCCTACAATGAGCAGTTCTTC. Protein sequence: CASRVSSGLAYNEQFF.

This clonotype was observed a few times. The V and J genes are TRBV6-1 and TRBJ2-3; 10 positions match TRBD2. V lost 3 bases and J lost 1; bases outside the gene matches: 10. CDR1 is MNHNS and CDR2 is SASEGT in the germline V gene. The CDR3 is made up of 18 amino acids. The CDR3 bases are TGTGCCAGCAGTGAGAGGGGTGGTAGCGGGAGGCGCACAGATACGCAGTATTTT. Residues: CASSERGGSGRRTDTQYF.

This clonotype occurred a few times. This chain connects TRBV5-1 to TRBJ2-5, with D possibly being TRBD1 (6 bases). The CDR3 loop spans 15 amino acids. With 0 bases removed from V and 5 bases from J, the gap between germline ends came to 14 bases. In germline, CDR1 is SGHRS, CDR2 YFSETQ. CDR3 nucleotides: TGCGCCAGCAGCTTGGGCACAGGGTCTGCGGAGACCCAGTACTTC. It translates to CASSLGTGSAETQYF.

This clonotype was detected only a few times. This chain connects TRBV3-1 to TRBJ2-1; TRBD2 aligns across 10 bases. Losses at the gene ends were 0 bases for V and 9 bases for J; bases not matched to a gene: 8. Germline CDR1 LGHDT, CDR2 YNNKEL (reference sequence). This CDR3 has 16 residues. The CDR3 nucleotides read TGTGCCAGCAGCCAAGATGTCCTAGCGGGAGTCGGTGAGCAGTTCTTC. Translated, it gives CASSQDVLAGVGEQFF.

Many counts were recorded for this clonotype. The chain has TRBV30 and TRBJ2-6; D gene uncertain. Between the trimmed V and J ends, which lost 3 bases and 1 base, there was a span of 7 bases. Germline V gene lookup returns CDR1 GTSNPN and CDR2 SVGIG (reference sequence). The CDR3 loop spans 14 amino acids. Here the CDR3 reads CAWSAISGANVLTF. CDR3 nucleotide sequence: TGTGCCTGGAGCGCTATTTCTGGGGCCAACGTCCTGACTTTC.

About this clonotype: It is unclear where the CDR3 begins or ends on the DNA, so no DNA is shown, and the CDR3 is as TCRdb lists it. The rearrangement joins TRBV6-1 to TRBJ2-2; the table assigns TRBD2, which was not confirmed against the DNA. Germline lookup yields CDR1 MNHNS and CDR2 SASEGT. The CDR3 is 24 residues long, ends included. The CDR3 spells CAHPEDSSFYICSASGTNTGELFF.

This clonotype is medium-sized within its sample. This chain joins TRBV5-1 and TRBJ1-6; no clear D. From germline, CDR1 is SGHRS and CDR2 YFSETQ. Trimming left V 2 bases short and J 7 bases short, with 13 bases between. CDR3 length equals 15 residues. CDR3 in amino acids: CASSFGGNSNSPLHF. As DNA, the CDR3 is TGCGCCAGCAGCTTCGGAGGGAATTCAAATTCACCCCTCCACTTT.

The sample holds many counts of this clonotype. This chain uses TRBV28 with TRBJ2-2; D unclear. The CDR3 extends over 14 amino acids. Deletions cut 6 bases from V and 0 bases from J, with 8 bases between. Germline V gives CDR1 MDHEN, CDR2 SYDVKM. The CDR3 region is CASSRTPNTGELFF. In DNA, the CDR3 is TGTGCCAGCAGCAGAACACCGAACACCGGGGAGCTGTTTTTT.

There are many counts of this clonotype. The genes are TRBV15 and TRBJ2-3; D is unclear. Trimming took 1 base from V and 1 from J, leaving 6 bases between them. This CDR3 contains 14 residues. The V gene's germline CDR1 is LNHNV and CDR2 YYDKDF (reference sequence). Here the CDR3 reads CATSRAWGTDTQYF. Written as DNA, the CDR3 is TGTGCCACCAGCAGAGCTTGGGGCACAGATACGCAGTATTTT.

Within the sample, this clonotype is medium-sized. This rearrangement joins TRBV5-1 to TRBJ2-3; D ambiguous. The CDR3 has 14 amino acids. In germline, CDR1 is SGHRS, CDR2 YFSETQ. V was shortened by 0 bases and J by 2 bases, with 7 bases between the two germline ends. The CDR3 reads CASSLDSDTDTQYF. As DNA, the CDR3 is TGCGCCAGCAGCTTGGATTCTGACACAGATACGCAGTATTTT.

This clonotype was detected ten times or more. The chain joins TRBV18 to TRBJ1-2; no clear D gene. V lost 3 bases to trimming and J lost 5 bases, with 10 bases between them. The length of the CDR3 is 13 residues. From germline, CDR1 is KGHSH and CDR2 LQKENI. CDR3 protein: CASSPSEIYGYTF. In nucleotides, the CDR3 is TGTGCCAGCTCACCGTCTGAAATTTATGGCTACACCTTC.